This T cell receptor (beta chain) was captured by sequencing in a study of shared clonotypes between healthy human individuals. The study's findings and limits: Across subsets, estimated richness was generally greater for naive than for memory populations. The four-donor shared clonotypes exceeded non-shared clonotypes in generation probability, with non-shared ones scoring lower.

Details on this clone: The antigen remains unidentified.

The CDR3 extends over 13 amino acids. V was pared by 0 bases and J by 7 bases, with 8 bases between. In germline, CDR1 is SGDLS, CDR2 YYNGEE. Per the original data handling: Filtering of immunoSEQ junctional sequences could not match full-length read filtering. Data came from immunoSEQ multiplex PCR; TCRdb stores just in-frame clones and leaves some out. V and J calls and clone size are those listed in that table; D and trimming were worked out from the DNA. The sample has a few million clones, roughly nine tenths seen once. The V gene is TRBV9, the J gene TRBJ1-5, with no clear D. Sequencing used naive CD4+ T cells sorted from blood. The subset: CD45RA+ positively selected. The clonotype was recovered from a man aged 18 to 30 in good health. The CDR3 sequence is CASSVGPAQPQHF. Here the CDR3 DNA reads TGTGCCAGCAGCGTAGGACCAGCCCAGCCCCAGCATTTT.